In this sample, the clone carrying this T cell receptor (beta chain) turned up many times. Its specificity is not known. A read error may produce the germline difference seen at one junction end. The record originates from a study of blood T cells in healthy people across ages. Notes on the study in general: PBMCs were not sorted, which prevented a conclusive comparison of naive versus antigen-experienced cells.

Through a sample-barcoded 5' primer and a J-beta primer mix, a second PCR was run for 7 to 11 cycles. TCRdb analysed the 5' RACE reads with MiXCR anew, one entry per CDR3 protein. Seen here are roughly 2 million distinct CDR3 sequences, around half observed once, and the top ten hold approximately 2%. The CDR3 runs 15 residues. The germline gives CDR1 SGHDT, CDR2 YYEEEE. Material: blood. The chain couples TRBV5-6 to TRBJ2-1; 10 bases fit TRBD1. The receptor was isolated from a woman in her thirties or forties in good health. The CDR3 region has the DNA TGCGCCAGCTCCCCCCGGGACAGGGGATACAATGAGCAGTTCTTC. It translates to CASSPRDRGYNEQFF.